A selection of T cell receptor beta chains follows, all from one sample in a study of blood T cells in healthy people across ages. MiXCR, run by TCRdb on the 5' RACE reads, gives a single entry per CDR3 protein. The data show some 1.5 million distinct CDR3 sequences, with less than 45% seen just once and approximately 4.1% held by the top ten. The material sequenced was blood. These receptors all stem from a woman between 18 and 29 years old in good health. Each CDR3 is given with its conserved first and last residue. A D gene is named only where the DNA matches it firmly. Some rows have no size entry. The others give once, few or many, or a class for an expanded clone.

V gene	clone size	J gene	D gene	CDR3 DNA	CDR3 protein
TRBV5-1	-	TRBJ2-7	-	TGCGCCAGCAGCTCGGCGGGTGTTACTTTATACGAGCAGTACTTC	CASSSAGVTLYEQYF
TRBV7-2	-	TRBJ2-3	-	TGTGCCAGCAGCTTCCCCGGGTCAGCGCAGTATTTT	CASSFPGSAQYF
TRBV27	-	TRBJ1-1	-	TGTGCCAGCATGCTTTCCAGGGTTGGCACTGAAGCTTTCTTT	CASMLSRVGTEAFF
TRBV10-3	-	TRBJ1-2	-	TGTGCCATCAGTGTAGATGAGCGGGTCTATGGCTACACCTTC	CAISVDERVYGYTF
TRBV20-1	-	TRBJ1-2	-	TGCAGTGCTAGGCAGGACGTGTCCAACTATGGCTACACCTTC	CSARQDVSNYGYTF
TRBV7-8	few	TRBJ2-3	TRBD2	TGTGCCAGCAGCCCCCGGGAGGCCGCGGAGCAGTATTTT	CASSPREAAEQYF
TRBV6-2/TRBV6-3	-	TRBJ2-4	-	TGTGCCAGCAGTTCGAATCTCGGGGGTACATTTGCCAAAAACATTCAGTACTTC	CASSSNLGGTFAKNIQYF
TRBV12-3/TRBV12-4	-	TRBJ2-1	-	TGTGCCAGCAGTTTGGTGGGACACTCCTCCTACAATGAGCAGTTCTTC	CASSLVGHSSYNEQFF
TRBV20-1	-	TRBJ2-7	TRBD1	TGCAGTGCGCCTGACAGGGGGGAGATTGAGTACTTC	CSAPDRGEIEYF
TRBV20-1	-	TRBJ2-1	-	TGCAGTGCTAGAGAGTTTGAGAGCTCCTACAATGAGCAGTTCTTC	CSAREFESSYNEQFF
TRBV20-1	-	TRBJ2-3	-	TGCAGTGCTAGAGATCTCCCTAGTCATCCGTCCGCAGATACGCAGTATTTT	CSARDLPSHPSADTQYF
TRBV7-2	once	TRBJ2-1	TRBD2	TGTGCCAGCAGCTTAGGGACTAGCGGGGCCGAGCAGTTCTTC	CASSLGTSGAEQFF
TRBV21-1	-	TRBJ2-7	-	TGTGCCAGCAGCAAAGTAGGGGGGACAGGGGGCTACGAGCAGTACTTC	CASSKVGGTGGYEQYF
TRBV28	-	TRBJ2-7	-	TGTGCCAGCAGTTTGACGGCGGGAAGCTCCTACGAGCAGTACTTC	CASSLTAGSSYEQYF
TRBV18	-	TRBJ1-2	-	TGTGCCAGCTCACCAAAGCCGGTGGGGGGCTACACCTTC	CASSPKPVGGYTF
TRBV19	-	TRBJ2-4	-	TGTGCCAGTAGTAGTTCAGGGTGGAATGAGCAGTACTTC	CASSSSGWNEQYF
TRBV29-1	few	TRBJ1-1	-	TGCAGCGTTGCCCGCGGCACCCCCACGAACACTGAAGCTTTCTTT	CSVARGTPTNTEAFF
TRBV18	-	TRBJ2-5	TRBD2	TGTGCCAGCTCACCAACTAGCGGGGGACAAGAGACCCAGTACTTC	CASSPTSGGQETQYF
TRBV3-1	-	TRBJ2-7	-	TGTGCCAGCAGCCCGTCCGGGTTGGGGTCCTACGGGCAGTACTTC	CASSPSGLGSYGQYF
TRBV7-2	-	TRBJ2-7	TRBD2	TGTGCCAGCAGCTTAGCGCAGGGACTAGCTGGGGCTCAGTACTTC	CASSLAQGLAGAQYF
TRBV20-1	-	TRBJ2-7	-	TGCAGTGCGACCCCAGCGACCTACGAGCAGTACTTC	CSATPATYEQYF
TRBV7-2	-	TRBJ2-5	TRBD2	TGTGCCAGCAGCTCCCTGGATAGCGGGGGGGCCCGCGAAGAGACCCAGTACTTC	CASSSLDSGGAREETQYF